These 18 T cell receptor beta chains originate from one sample sequenced in a study of spatial heterogeneity in lung cancer. TCRdb ran MiXCR on the 5' RACE reads and lists one entry per CDR3 protein. The data show about 2,700 distinct CDR3 sequences, 11% seen once. No antigen has been assigned to these receptors. General observations from the study: Tumor mutation count correlated with how many alpha and beta TCRs expanded intratumorally.

The time point was: sample taken at primary tumor resection. The sample consisted of lung tumor tissue, taken at surgery. The receptors were sampled from a female donor with early-stage non-small cell lung cancer.

By sample share, this clonotype is medium-sized. This rearrangement joins TRBV4-3 to TRBJ2-2; maybe TRBD2 (5 bases). V lost 1 base, J lost 6 bases, and 12 bases lay in between. CDR1 and CDR2 (germline): LGHNA, YSLEER. The length of the CDR3 is 15 residues. The CDR3 sequence: CASSQAPGAAGELFF. The CDR3 DNA follows: TGCGCCAGCAGCCAAGCCCCTGGAGCGGCCGGGGAGCTGTTTTTT.

This clonotype was observed many times. This rearrangement joins TRBV2 to TRBJ1-1, with D hard to call. Trimming took off 7 bases at V and 6 bases at J, with 9 bases between the two ends. The CDR3 consists of 11 residues. CDR1 is SNHLY and CDR2 is FYNNEI in the germline V gene. CDR3 nucleotide sequence: TGTGCCAGCAAGGAGGTGGCTGAAGCTTTCTTT. This translates into CASKEVAEAFF.

J is TRBJ1-6 and V is TRBV7-2; no reliable D call. The CDR3 has 17 amino acids. Germline V gene sequence: CDR1 SGHTA, CDR2 FQGNSA. The V end lost 4 bases, the J end lost 0 bases, and 13 bases lay between the germline ends. CDR3: CASSSRTMGSYNSPLHF. The CDR3 bases are TGTGCCAGCAGCTCCAGGACTATGGGCTCCTATAATTCACCCCTCCACTTT.

In its sample, this clonotype was seen a few times. The chain uses TRBV28 and TRBJ2-7; D is unclear. The V and J ends lost 6 bases and 6 bases respectively, with 12 bases between them. There are 12 residues in the CDR3. The germline CDR1 and CDR2 sequences are MDHEN and SYDVKM. DNA of the CDR3: TGTGCCAGCAGCACGACTTCTATCGAGCAGTACTTC. It yields the protein CASSTTSIEQYF.

This clonotype showed up many times. This chain connects TRBV7-9 to TRBJ1-5, with 7 bases aligning to TRBD1. V was clipped by 0 bases and J by 3 bases; unmatched bases: 2. The CDR3 spans 15 residues. The germline CDR1 and CDR2 sequences are SEHNR and FQNEAQ (reference sequence). The CDR3 here is CASSLATGDNQPQHF. CDR3 DNA sequence: TGTGCCAGCAGCTTAGCTACAGGGGACAATCAGCCCCAGCATTTT. The whole variable domain, remainder taken from reference TRBV7-9 and TRBJ1-5, is DTGVSQNPRHKITKRGQNVTFRCDPISEHNRLYWYRQTLGQGPEFLTYFQNEAQLEKSRLLSDRFSAERPKGSFSTLEIQRTEQGDSAMYLCASSLATGDNQPQHFGDGTRLSIL.

This clonotype was seen repeatedly, ten times or more. V is TRBV7-2 and J is TRBJ2-7, with unresolved D. CDR1 and CDR2 from the germline V gene are SGHTA and FQGNSA. Between the trimmed V and J ends, which lost 0 bases and 7 bases, there was a span of 7 bases. This CDR3 contains 12 residues. Written as DNA, the CDR3 is TGTGCCAGCAGCTTAGCGTTTGATGAGCAGTACTTC. Residues: CASSLAFDEQYF.

This clonotype is labeled medium-sized. The chain has TRBV28 and TRBJ2-6, with TRBD2 matching over 9 bases. V shed 3 bases, J shed 4 bases, and the junction held 10 bases outside the gene matches. This CDR3 contains 18 residues. Germline-derived CDR1 and CDR2 are MDHEN and SYDVKM. The CDR3 DNA sequence: TGTGCCAGCAGTTTTGGAGTAGCGGGAGCGATCGGGGCCAACGTCCTGACTTTC. Its translation: CASSFGVAGAIGANVLTF.

This sequence joins TRBV7-8 and TRBJ2-2; D remains unclear. The V gene's germline CDR1 is SGHVS and CDR2 FQNEAQ. The V gene lost 7 bases and the J gene lost 1 base, with 10 bases spanning the gap. The CDR3 sequence is 14 residues long. As DNA, the CDR3 is TGTGCCAGCACCTACCTCAGGAACACCGGGGAGCTGTTTTTT. Translating it yields CASTYLRNTGELFF.

By frequency in the sample, this clonotype is large. V is TRBV7-2 and J is TRBJ2-7, with 7 nucleotides matching TRBD2. Germline CDR1 SGHTA, CDR2 FQGNSA. The CDR3 totals 14 residues. The V segment lost 5 bases and the J segment 2 bases; nucleotides outside the gene matches: 6. Here the CDR3 reads CASSPGTIPYEQYF. The CDR3 DNA reads TGTGCCAGCAGCCCCGGGACTATACCCTACGAGCAGTACTTC.

By frequency in the sample, this clonotype is medium-sized. The chain couples TRBV28 to TRBJ2-7; D remains ambiguous. The CDR3 consists of 13 residues. CDR1 is MDHEN, CDR2 SYDVKM, per germline. V lost 8 bases to trimming and J lost 3 bases, with 14 bases between them. The chain's CDR3 is CASRIGPNYEQYF. CDR3 nucleotide sequence: TGTGCCAGCCGGATCGGCCCAAACTACGAGCAGTACTTC.

By share of the sample, this clonotype is medium-sized (0.01 to 0.1%). The genes are TRBV3-1 and TRBJ2-3, with 9 bases fitting TRBD2. The V and J ends lost 1 base and 3 bases, in that order; junction bases with no gene match: 2. The V gene's germline CDR1 is LGHDT and CDR2 YNNKEL (reference sequence). The CDR3 is made up of 15 amino acids. The CDR3 DNA reads TGTGCCAGCAGCCAAGGCGGGGGGGAGACAGATACGCAGTATTTT. Protein product: CASSQGGGETDTQYF.

V is TRBV4-3 and J is TRBJ2-6, with a tentative D call TRBD1 (5 bases). V lost 0 bases and J 1 base, leaving 7 bases between the germline ends. There are 16 residues in the CDR3. Germline V CDR1 and CDR2: LGHNA, YSLEER. The CDR3 here is CASSQDQGSGANVLTF. The CDR3 DNA follows: TGCGCCAGCAGCCAAGATCAGGGATCTGGGGCCAACGTCCTGACTTTC.

This clonotype has more than one count but fewer than ten. The chain combines TRBV20-1 with TRBJ1-6; D is perhaps TRBD1 (5 bases). Germline V gene sequence: CDR1 DFQATT, CDR2 SNEGSKA (reference sequence). V was cut by 8 bases and J by 7 bases, with 15 bases left in between. This CDR3 region has 13 residues. Here the CDR3 reads CSPKRGDNSPLHF. DNA for the CDR3: TGCAGTCCGAAACGAGGGGACAATTCACCCCTCCACTTT.

This clonotype was recorded many times. The DNA for the CDR3 is TGTGCCAGCAGTTTTGGCCCTGGCGCTACAGATACGCAGTATTTT. As protein: CASSFGPGATDTQYF. The chain combines TRBV28 with TRBJ2-3, with D unclear. V gave up 3 bases and J gave up 3 bases, with 13 bases separating them. The germline gives CDR1 MDHEN, CDR2 SYDVKM. The CDR3 is 15 amino acids.

This clonotype is classed as medium-sized (0.01 to 0.1%). This chain uses TRBV5-1 with TRBJ2-5; 14 nucleotides line up with TRBD2. This CDR3 comprises 16 residues. CDR1 is SGHRS, CDR2 YFSETQ, per germline. After removal of 4 bases from V and 1 base from J, the junction contained 3 bases not matched to a gene. CDR3 in DNA: TGCGCCAGCAGCCCGGGACTAGCGGGGGCCCAAGAGACCCAGTACTTC. Translating gives CASSPGLAGAQETQYF. The entire variable domain, with the rest obtained from reference TRBV5-1 and TRBJ2-5, is as follows: KAGVTQTPRYLIKTRGQQVTLSCSPISGHRSVSWYQQTPGQGLQFLFEYFSETQRNKGNFPGRFSGRQFSNSRSEMNVSTLELGDSALYLCASSPGLAGAQETQYFGPGTRLLVL.

This clonotype qualifies as medium-sized. The chain is built from TRBV6-6 and TRBJ1-5, with D possibly TRBD1 on 5 matching bases. V was trimmed by 0 bases and J by 5 bases, leaving 14 bases between them. CDR1 and CDR2 (germline): MNHNY, SVGAGI (reference sequence). This CDR3 has 16 residues. The CDR3 here is CASSYSGAGNYQPQHF. CDR3 in DNA: TGTGCCAGCAGTTACTCAGGGGCAGGAAATTATCAGCCCCAGCATTTT.

As concerns this clonotype: The germline gene is not matched at one end of the junction; a read error may be the cause. V and J are TRBV6-4 and TRBJ2-1, with a tentative D call TRBD2 (5 bases). The CDR3 loop spans 14 amino acids. The germline V gene has CDR1 MRHNA and CDR2 SNTAGT. The CDR3, as DNA: TGTGCCAGCAGTCCCCGAGGTGGAGGCAATGAGCAATTCTTC. It specifies CASSPRGGGNEQFF.

By sample fraction, this clonotype is medium-sized. The V call is TRBV6-2 or TRBV6-3, the J call TRBJ1-6; D gene ambiguous. V was trimmed by 6 bases and J by 7 bases, leaving 10 bases between them. Germline V lookup: CDR1 MNHEY, CDR2 SVGEGT. This CDR3 has 13 amino acids. The CDR3, as DNA: TGTGCCAGCAGACCATGGCGGAATTCACCCCTCCACTTT. This gives the protein CASRPWRNSPLHF.